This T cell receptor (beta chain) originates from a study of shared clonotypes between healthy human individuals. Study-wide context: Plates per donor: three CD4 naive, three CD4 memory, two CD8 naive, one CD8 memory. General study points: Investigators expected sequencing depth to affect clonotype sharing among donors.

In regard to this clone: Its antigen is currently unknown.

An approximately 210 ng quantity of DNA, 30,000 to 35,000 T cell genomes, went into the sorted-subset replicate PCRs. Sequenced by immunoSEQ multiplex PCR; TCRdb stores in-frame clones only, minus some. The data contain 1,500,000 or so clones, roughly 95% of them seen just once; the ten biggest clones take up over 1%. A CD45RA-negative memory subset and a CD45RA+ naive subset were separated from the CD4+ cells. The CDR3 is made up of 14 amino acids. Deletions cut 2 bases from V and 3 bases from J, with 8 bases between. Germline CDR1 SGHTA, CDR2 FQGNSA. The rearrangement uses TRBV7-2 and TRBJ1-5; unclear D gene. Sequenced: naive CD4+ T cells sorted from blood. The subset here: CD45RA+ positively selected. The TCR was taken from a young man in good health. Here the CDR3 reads CASSLSPYNQPQHF. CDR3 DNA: TGTGCCAGCAGCTTAAGTCCCTACAATCAGCCCCAGCATTTT.